Shown below are 31 T cell receptor beta chains from a single sample sequenced in a study of cytomegalovirus exposure and HLA in healthy donors (dated by TCRdb to between 2016 and 2019). Libraries came from the immunoSEQ multiplex PCR assay. TCRdb re-hosts the immuneACCESS table, in-frame sequences only. Its copies lack some clones; in the studies checked, an unresolved V gene accounts for under half of them, and the cause for the rest is not known. This sample lists around 200,000 clones; more than 65% were detected once. Approximately 2.9% of the sample is held by the ten biggest clonotypes. The specimen sequenced was PBMCs. These receptors came from a young woman in good health and CMV-seropositive.

The chain joins TRBV5-1 to TRBJ2-2; D may be TRBD1 (6 bases). V shed 4 bases and J shed 1 base, with 14 bases lying between them. This CDR3 contains 16 residues. Germline CDR1 and CDR2: SGHRS and YFSETQ. The CDR3 nucleotides read TGCGCCAGCAGCAAAACAGGGACAAAGAACACCGGGGAGCTGTTTTTT. Its protein product is CASSKTGTKNTGELFF.

V is TRBV5-4 and J is TRBJ2-2; 7 positions match TRBD1. V dropped 1 base and J dropped 5; count of bases not matched to a gene: 5. Germline assignment: CDR1 SGHNT and CDR2 YYREEE (reference sequence). This CDR3 region has 15 residues. CDR3 amino acids: CASSLTGVGTGELFF. CDR3 DNA: TGTGCCAGCAGCTTGACAGGGGTGGGGACCGGGGAGCTGTTTTTT.

CDR3: CASRHSRTSGGRGDYNEQFF. The CDR3, as DNA: TGTGCCAGCAGACACAGTCGGACTAGCGGGGGGCGGGGGGACTACAATGAGCAGTTCTTC. The chain recombines TRBV27 with TRBJ2-1; 14 bases are shared with TRBD2. With 6 bases clipped from V and 3 bases from J, the junction kept 16 bases outside the gene matches. Germline V gives CDR1 MNHEY, CDR2 SMNVEV (reference sequence). The CDR3 runs 20 residues.

This clone was seen more than once but under ten times. The chain uses TRBV15 and TRBJ1-5; maybe TRBD1 (6 bases). The CDR3 runs 15 residues. V was pared by 2 bases and J by 6 bases, with 14 bases between. The germline CDR1 and CDR2 sequences are LNHNV and YYDKDF (reference sequence). The CDR3 sequence is CATSRLRGGRQPQHF. For the CDR3, the DNA is TGTGCCACCAGCAGACTCCGAGGGGGACGTCAGCCCCAGCATTTT.

The rearrangement joins TRBV6-5 to TRBJ1-5; a weak D match, TRBD1 (6 bases). Germline CDR1 MNHEY, CDR2 SVGAGI. There are 13 residues in the CDR3. V lost 6 bases, J lost 5 bases, and 11 bases lay in between. The CDR3 reads CASRTGSDQPQHF. The CDR3 region has the DNA TGTGCCAGCAGGACAGGATCGGATCAGCCCCAGCATTTT.

The rearrangement uses TRBV7-3 and TRBJ2-7; 7 positions match TRBD1. Germline CDR1 and CDR2: SGHTA and FQGTGA. The V and J ends lost 0 bases and 6 bases, in that order; junction bases with no gene match: 8. This CDR3 comprises 15 residues. The CDR3 DNA sequence: TGTGCCAGCAGCTTAACTGGGCAGGGGGATCGCGAGCAGTACTTC. Its protein product is CASSLTGQGDREQYF.

This clone was counted once. V usage is TRBV5-1 and J usage is TRBJ2-5; 9 positions match TRBD1. Trimming cost V 3 bases and J 5 bases; bases outside gene matches: 5. The CDR3 runs 14 residues. In germline, CDR1 is SGHRS, CDR2 YFSETQ. The CDR3, as DNA: TGCGCCAGCAGCTGGGACAGGGCCACGGAGACCCAGTACTTC. The encoded protein is CASSWDRATETQYF.

The V gene is TRBV7-2, the J gene TRBJ1-2; D is unclear. The CDR3 length is 15 residues. The V gene's germline CDR1 is SGHTA and CDR2 FQGNSA. V was cut by 1 base and J by 5 bases, with 14 bases left in between. The DNA of the CDR3 is TGTGCCAGCAGCTTAGTTTACAGAGATCAATATGGCTACACCTTC. It encodes CASSLVYRDQYGYTF. Together with reference TRBV7-2 and TRBJ1-2, the CDR3 gives the full variable domain: GAGVSQSPSNKVTEKGKDVELRCDPISGHTALYWYRQSLGQGLEFLIYFQGNSAPDKSGLPSDRFSAERTGGSVSTLTIQRTQQEDSAVYLCASSLVYRDQYGYTFGSGTRLTVV.

This chain joins TRBV9 and TRBJ1-5; TRBD1 is a possible D gene (5 bases). This CDR3 region has 16 residues. Germline CDR1 is SGDLS and CDR2 is YYNGEE. The V and J ends lost 0 bases and 2 bases respectively, with 12 bases between them. The CDR3 DNA reads as TGTGCCAGCAGCGTAGGGGGGGACCATCGCAATCAGCCCCAGCATTTT. Amino acids: CASSVGGDHRNQPQHF.

The chain carries TRBV18 and TRBJ1-4; unclear D gene. CDR1 and CDR2 from the germline V gene are KGHSH and LQKENI. CDR3 size: 12 residues. Trimming pared 1 base from V and 7 bases from J, leaving 4 bases between. CDR3 loop: CASSPLGEKLFF. The CDR3 nucleotides read TGTGCCAGCTCACCACTCGGTGAAAAACTGTTTTTT.

This clone was found a few times. This chain uses TRBV6-1 with TRBJ2-5, with a tentative D call TRBD1 (5 bases). Per the germline V gene, CDR1 is MNHNS and CDR2 is SASEGT. The CDR3 contains 14 residues. V lost 0 bases, J lost 4 bases, and 9 bases lay in between. The chain's CDR3 is CASSEAGARETQYF. The CDR3 nucleotides are TGTGCCAGCAGTGAAGCAGGGGCCCGAGAGACCCAGTACTTC.

In this sample, this clone turned up once. The chain links TRBV2 to TRBJ2-7, with a weak D call TRBD2 (5 bases). V was pared by 2 bases and J by 4 bases, with 12 bases between. Germline V gene sequence: CDR1 SNHLY, CDR2 FYNNEI. CDR3 length: 14 residues. In DNA form, the CDR3 reads TGTGCCAGCAGTGAAACGGGATACCAATACGAGCAGTACTTC. Its protein is CASSETGYQYEQYF.

This rearrangement joins TRBV9 to TRBJ2-1, with D tentatively TRBD2 (6 bases). CDR3 length: 14 residues. The V gene's germline CDR1 is SGDLS and CDR2 YYNGEE. The germline V and J ends were trimmed by 3 bases and 11 bases, with 18 bases remaining between them. Here the CDR3 reads CASSAVAGTPQQFF. The DNA of the CDR3 is TGTGCCAGCAGCGCGGTCGCCGGGACTCCGCAGCAGTTCTTC.

The chain joins TRBV11-1 to TRBJ1-2; no firm D call. Germline V gene data show CDR1 as SGHAT and CDR2 as FQDESV (reference sequence). V was trimmed by 2 bases and J by 8 bases, leaving 12 bases between them. The CDR3 contains 13 residues. The CDR3 sequence: CASSLLTHPGYTF. CDR3 nucleotide sequence: TGTGCCAGCAGCTTATTAACTCACCCGGGCTACACCTTC.

CDR3 protein: CASSQDPPGTMNTEAFF. CDR3 DNA sequence: TGCGCCAGCAGCCAAGACCCCCCGGGGACAATGAACACTGAAGCTTTCTTT. V usage is TRBV4-3 and J usage is TRBJ1-1, with D possibly being TRBD1 (6 bases). The CDR3 length is 17 residues. V gave up 0 bases and J gave up 0 bases, with 14 bases separating them. Germline V CDR1 and CDR2: LGHNA, YSLEER.

This chain links TRBV4-1 with TRBJ1-1, with D hard to call. The CDR3 runs 14 residues. CDR1 and CDR2 from the germline V gene are MGHRA and YSYEKL. The V end lost 1 base, the J end lost 6 bases, and 12 bases lay between the germline ends. CDR3 loop: CASSQGSERAEAFF. CDR3 nucleotide sequence: TGCGCCAGCAGCCAAGGGAGTGAGAGGGCTGAAGCTTTCTTT.

The J gene is TRBJ2-7, the V gene TRBV7-9, with TRBD1 matching 9 bases. The CDR3 consists of 16 residues. Germline trimming cut 5 bases from V and 2 bases from J; bases unmatched to any gene: 10. Germline V gives CDR1 SEHNR, CDR2 FQNEAQ (reference sequence). CDR3 sequence reads: CASSPKTGGKTYEQYF. In DNA form, the CDR3 reads TGTGCCAGCAGCCCAAAGACAGGGGGGAAAACCTACGAGCAGTACTTC.

This clone was counted between two and nine times. The rearrangement joins TRBV5-1 to TRBJ1-3; tentative D call: TRBD1 (6 bases). CDR1 and CDR2 (germline): SGHRS, YFSETQ. Trimming cost V 0 bases and J 6 bases, with 10 bases left between them. The CDR3 contains 14 residues. The CDR3 is CASSLAAGVNTIYF. The CDR3 DNA sequence: TGCGCCAGCAGCTTGGCCGCAGGGGTAAACACCATATATTTT.

Only one count was recorded for this clone. The V call is TRBV18, the J call TRBJ1-2; D is perhaps TRBD1 (6 bases). CDR1 KGHSH and CDR2 LQKENI come from the germline V gene. Trimming took off 2 bases at V and 4 bases at J, with 14 bases between the two ends. The CDR3 contains 15 residues. The chain's CDR3 is CASSPDRNTLYGYTF. As DNA, the CDR3 is TGTGCCAGCTCACCAGACAGGAATACCCTCTATGGCTACACCTTC.

The gene calls are TRBV5-8 and TRBJ2-5; D is unclear. This CDR3 has 11 amino acids. Germline assignment: CDR1 SGHTS and CDR2 YDEGEE. Trimming took 6 bases from V and 5 from J, leaving 8 bases between them. CDR3 sequence: CASTLVETQYF. In DNA, the CDR3 is TGTGCCAGCACCCTAGTTGAGACCCAGTACTTC.

This clone was found once. The gene calls are TRBV5-4 and TRBJ1-4; 7 bases align to TRBD1. The CDR3 has 14 amino acids. Losses at the gene ends were 4 bases for V and 8 bases for J; bases not matched to a gene: 8. The V gene's germline CDR1 is SGHNT and CDR2 YYREEE (reference sequence). CDR3 region: CASSPPGTEEKLFF. Written as DNA, the CDR3 is TGTGCCAGCAGCCCTCCCGGGACAGAGGAAAAACTGTTTTTT.

The chain has TRBV2 and TRBJ1-1; D gene unclear. CDR1 and CDR2 (germline): SNHLY, FYNNEI. The length of the CDR3 is 13 residues. Trimming shortened V by 6 bases and J by 5 bases, and 13 bases separated the two germline ends. This chain's CDR3 is CASRRVLGTEAFF. The CDR3, as DNA: TGTGCCAGCAGGCGCGTACTAGGGACTGAAGCTTTCTTT.

V usage is TRBV4-2 and J usage is TRBJ2-7; weak D call: TRBD1 (5 bases). Looked up from germline, CDR1 is LGHNA and CDR2 is YNFKEQ. CDR3 length: 14 residues. V was trimmed by 2 bases and J by 6 bases, leaving 14 bases between them. The CDR3 protein is CASSQSIGVSEQYF. The CDR3 coding sequence is TGTGCCAGCAGCCAATCGATAGGGGTTTCCGAGCAGTACTTC.

V is TRBV4-2 and J is TRBJ1-2, with TRBD1 identical over 11 bases. V shed 0 bases and J 1 base; nucleotides not matched to a gene: 7. CDR3 length: 18 residues. Germline V gene data show CDR1 as LGHNA and CDR2 as YNFKEQ. In DNA, the CDR3 is TGTGCCAGCAGCCAAGACGGCGGGACAGGGGGACTTAACTATGGCTACACCTTC. Translated: CASSQDGGTGGLNYGYTF.

Regarding this clone: This sample includes further DNA sequences coding for the same CDR3. This chain connects TRBV2 to TRBJ2-6, with D possibly matching TRBD1 (5 bases). This CDR3 comprises 15 residues. Germline values: CDR1 SNHLY, CDR2 FYNNEI. V lost 6 bases and J lost 0, with 9 bases in between. CDR3 in amino acids: CASRMGLSGANVLTF. CDR3 nucleotides: TGTGCCAGCAGGATGGGGCTCTCTGGGGCCAACGTCCTGACTTTC.

This chain joins TRBV19 and TRBJ1-5; unclear D gene. V was pared by 3 bases and J by 6 bases, with 12 bases between. The CDR3 length is 14 residues. The germline V gene encodes CDR1 LNHDA and CDR2 SQIVND (reference sequence). In DNA, the CDR3 is TGTGCCAGTAGTATCTTGCAGGCCCCTCAGCCCCAGCATTTT. Translation: CASSILQAPQPQHF.

This rearrangement joins TRBV7-7 to TRBJ2-7; no reliable D call. Per the germline V gene, CDR1 is SSHAT and CDR2 is FNYEAQ (reference sequence). This CDR3 has 13 residues. The V gene lost 1 base and the J gene lost 6 bases, with 10 bases spanning the gap. CDR3 in amino acids: CASSLVAGREQYF. The CDR3 DNA sequence: TGTGCCAGCAGCTTAGTAGCCGGTCGCGAGCAGTACTTC.

The chain carries TRBV6-1 and TRBJ2-7; D uncertain. The germline gives CDR1 MNHNS, CDR2 SASEGT. V was pared by 0 bases and J by 0 bases, with 9 bases between. The CDR3 has 15 amino acids. The CDR3, as DNA: TGTGCCAGCAGTGAAGCGCCCGAAGCCTCCTACGAGCAGTACTTC. The encoded protein is CASSEAPEASYEQYF.

This chain's CDR3 is CASSLVGGGISYEQYF. CDR3 sequence (DNA): TGTGCCAGCAGCTTGGTTGGCGGGGGGATCTCCTACGAGCAGTACTTC. V usage is TRBV5-4 and J usage is TRBJ2-7, with 8 bases lining up with TRBD2. The junction had 5 bases not matched to a gene; V was cut back by 0 bases and J by 0 bases. Germline V gene lookup returns CDR1 SGHNT and CDR2 YYREEE (reference sequence). The CDR3 contains 16 residues.

The chain links TRBV7-6 to TRBJ2-5, with D maybe TRBD1 (6 bases). The V gene's germline CDR1 is SGHVS and CDR2 FNYEAQ. This CDR3 comprises 14 residues. V gave up 1 base and J gave up 4 bases, with 10 bases separating them. The CDR3 is CASSLGPGAETQYF. CDR3 DNA sequence: TGTGCCAGCAGCTTAGGCCCAGGGGCAGAGACCCAGTACTTC.

The rearrangement links TRBV9 to TRBJ2-1; 8 nucleotides align to TRBD2. Trimming cost V 2 bases and J 9 bases; bases outside gene matches: 7. The CDR3 contains 14 residues. Per germline, CDR1 SGDLS and CDR2 YYNGEE. CDR3: CASSVGGALIEQFF. CDR3 bases: TGTGCCAGCAGCGTCGGGGGGGCTTTGATTGAGCAGTTCTTC.